Listed below are T cell receptor beta chains from one sample, sequenced in a study of blood T cell repertoires in COVID-19. The protocol was immunoSEQ multiplex PCR, while the TCRdb copy is restricted to in-frame clones and leaves out a portion. This repertoire shows around 60,000 clones, about 84% found once; its top ten account for more than 7%. Sequenced input: peripheral blood. These receptors were taken from a man in his sixties with acute or convalescent COVID-19. Both conserved end residues are part of each CDR3. Each record gives: J gene, D gene, clone size, V gene, CDR3 DNA, CDR3 protein. A D gene is named only where the DNA matches it firmly. Size is omitted from some rows. Given values are once, few, many or a class for expanded clones.

j_call: TRBJ2-7
d_call: TRBD1
clone_size: .
v_call: TRBV13
cdr3_nt: TGTGCCAGCAGCTTAGCCAGGGGGTACGAGCAGTACTTC
cdr3_aa: CASSLARGYEQYF

j_call: TRBJ2-5
d_call: .
clone_size: once
v_call: TRBV6-5
cdr3_nt: TGTGCCAGCAGTTACAGCCGGGAGACCCAGTACTTC
cdr3_aa: CASSYSRETQYF

j_call: TRBJ2-3
d_call: TRBD2
clone_size: .
v_call: TRBV11-3
cdr3_nt: TGTGCCAGCAGCTTAGGGGTAGCGGGGGGGCCCGATACGCAGTATTTT
cdr3_aa: CASSLGVAGGPDTQYF

j_call: TRBJ1-2
d_call: .
clone_size: .
v_call: TRBV2
cdr3_nt: TGTGCCAGCGGGAGGGGCACGGCCTATGGCTACACCTTC
cdr3_aa: CASGRGTAYGYTF

j_call: TRBJ2-3
d_call: .
clone_size: .
v_call: TRBV3-1/TRBV3-2
cdr3_nt: TGTGCCAGCAGCCTCTATGGGCTAGGTAGTAGCGGACGTTGGGCAGATACGCAGTATTTT
cdr3_aa: CASSLYGLGSSGRWADTQYF

j_call: TRBJ2-7
d_call: .
clone_size: .
v_call: TRBV6-6
cdr3_nt: TGTGCCAGCAGCCTTGATAGACTAGACGAGCAGTACTTC
cdr3_aa: CASSLDRLDEQYF

j_call: TRBJ1-3
d_call: TRBD1
clone_size: .
v_call: TRBV30
cdr3_nt: TGTGCCTCAGGACAGGCGAACACCATATATTTT
cdr3_aa: CASGQANTIYF

j_call: TRBJ1-2
d_call: TRBD1
clone_size: .
v_call: TRBV6-5
cdr3_nt: TGTGCCAGCAGTTATTCGGGACAGGGGGCGCGCGGCTACACCTTC
cdr3_aa: CASSYSGQGARGYTF

j_call: TRBJ1-4
d_call: TRBD1
clone_size: .
v_call: TRBV25-1
cdr3_nt: TGTGCCAGCAGTGACAGGGGGGCAAGTGAAAAACTGTTTTTT
cdr3_aa: CASSDRGASEKLFF

j_call: TRBJ1-1
d_call: .
clone_size: .
v_call: TRBV6-1
cdr3_nt: TGTGCCAGCAGTGATCCGCAGGTGAACACTGAAGCTTTCTTT
cdr3_aa: CASSDPQVNTEAFF

j_call: TRBJ1-2
d_call: .
clone_size: .
v_call: TRBV9
cdr3_nt: TGTGCCAGCAGCCCCCGACAGAATAACTATGGCTACACCTTC
cdr3_aa: CASSPRQNNYGYTF

j_call: TRBJ1-2
d_call: .
clone_size: .
v_call: TRBV5-4
cdr3_nt: TGTGCCAGCAGCGCGGGAGTGGGGGACTATGGCTACACCTTC
cdr3_aa: CASSAGVGDYGYTF

j_call: TRBJ2-1
d_call: TRBD2
clone_size: .
v_call: TRBV11-2
cdr3_nt: TGTGCCAGCAGCGTAGCGGGGGGGCAGTACAATGAGCAGTTCTTC
cdr3_aa: CASSVAGGQYNEQFF

j_call: TRBJ1-5
d_call: .
clone_size: few
v_call: TRBV6-1
cdr3_nt: TGTGCCAGCAGTGACAGAGGAAGCAATCAGCCCCAGCATTTT
cdr3_aa: CASSDRGSNQPQHF

j_call: TRBJ1-4
d_call: .
clone_size: once
v_call: TRBV7-2
cdr3_nt: TGTGCCAGCAGCTTAGTTATTAATGAAAAACTGTTTTTT
cdr3_aa: CASSLVINEKLFF

j_call: TRBJ1-4
d_call: .
clone_size: .
v_call: TRBV4-1
cdr3_nt: TGCGCCAGCAGCCAAGTAAAAGGGGCTAATGAAAAACTGTTTTTT
cdr3_aa: CASSQVKGANEKLFF

j_call: TRBJ1-1
d_call: .
clone_size: few
v_call: TRBV9
cdr3_nt: TGTGCCAGCAGCGTAGAAGACAGGAGGAACACTGAAGCTTTCTTT
cdr3_aa: CASSVEDRRNTEAFF

j_call: TRBJ2-3
d_call: .
clone_size: .
v_call: TRBV2
cdr3_nt: TGTGCCAGCAGTGAACCCCTATCAGATACGCAGTATTTT
cdr3_aa: CASSEPLSDTQYF

j_call: TRBJ2-3
d_call: TRBD2
clone_size: .
v_call: TRBV29-1
cdr3_nt: TGCAGCTTCGCCGGGACTAGCGGGGGGGGTTCCACAGATACGCAGTATTTT
cdr3_aa: CSFAGTSGGGSTDTQYF

j_call: TRBJ1-1
d_call: TRBD1
clone_size: .
v_call: TRBV19
cdr3_nt: TGTGCCAGTAGTACCCTATCACAGGGGACTCTTGAAGCTTTCTTT
cdr3_aa: CASSTLSQGTLEAFF

j_call: TRBJ2-5
d_call: TRBD1
clone_size: .
v_call: TRBV11-2
cdr3_nt: TGTGCCAGCAGAGGACAGGGTTATAGTAAAAACCAAGAGACCCAGTACTTC
cdr3_aa: CASRGQGYSKNQETQYF

j_call: TRBJ2-2
d_call: TRBD1
clone_size: .
v_call: TRBV9
cdr3_nt: TGTGCCAGCAGCCCCCGGACAGGGACCGGGGAGCTGTTTTTT
cdr3_aa: CASSPRTGTGELFF

j_call: TRBJ1-4
d_call: TRBD1
clone_size: .
v_call: TRBV7-9
cdr3_nt: TGTGCCAGCAGTCCTGACAGGGGCGCGAGCCTGTCTGAAAAACTGTTTTTT
cdr3_aa: CASSPDRGASLSEKLFF